A selection of T cell receptor beta chains follows, all from one sample in a study of response to subunit inactivated influenza vaccine. One entry per CDR3 protein, called by TCRdb with MiXCR from the RT-PCR reads. The data hold just over 300,000 distinct CDR3 sequences, with about a fifth observed a single time. The sequences come from PBMCs from blood, collected less than 22 months after vaccination. The receptors were sampled from a man between 50 and 75 years old who received an inactivated influenza vaccine. The CDR3 runs from the conserved cysteine through the conserved F or W. The D gene is left open where the match is weak. The listing skips clone size in some rows; elsewhere it reads once, few, many or a size class.

D gene	J gene	V gene	clone size	CDR3 DNA	CDR3 protein
-	TRBJ1-1	TRBV12-3/TRBV12-4	-	TGTGCCAGCAGTGTAACCCCAGGGAACACTGAAGCTTTCTTT	CASSVTPGNTEAFF
TRBD1	TRBJ1-3	TRBV29-1	few	TGCAGCGTCTTGACAGGGCGAAGAAACACCATATATTTT	CSVLTGRRNTIYF
TRBD1	TRBJ1-2	TRBV28	many	TGTGCTGACCGCGGACAGGACTATGGCTACACCTTC	CADRGQDYGYTF
-	TRBJ2-3	TRBV5-1	few	TGCGCCAGCAGCTCCTCGGGACGGGACACAGATACGCAGTATTTT	CASSSSGRDTDTQYF
TRBD1	TRBJ2-1	TRBV5-1	many	TGCGCCAGCAGCGCGGACGGACAGGGACCGTTCTTC	CASSADGQGPFF
-	TRBJ1-1	TRBV12-3/TRBV12-4	many	TGTGCCAGCAGTCCAGGCAGGGCGCAGGACACTGAAGCTTTCTTT	CASSPGRAQDTEAFF
TRBD2	TRBJ2-5	TRBV7-2	few	TGTGCCAGCAGCGGGGGACTACAAGAGACCCAGTACTTC	CASSGGLQETQYF
-	TRBJ2-3	TRBV12-2	once	TGTGCAAGTCGCTTAGGTTCACTAGCGGGGGACCTCCACACAGATACGCAGTATTTT	CASRLGSLAGDLHTDTQYF
TRBD2	TRBJ2-7	TRBV5-1	-	TGCGCCAGCAGCTCCTTACTAGCGGGGTCGCATTACGAGCAGTACTTC	CASSSLLAGSHYEQYF
-	TRBJ2-1	TRBV20-1	-	TGCAGTGCCGACGGCAATGAGCAGTTCTTC	CSADGNEQFF
TRBD1	TRBJ2-4	TRBV28	-	TGTGCCAGCAGTACGACAACAGGGGCAAACATTCAGTACTTC	CASSTTTGANIQYF
TRBD2	TRBJ2-3	TRBV30	-	TGTGCCTGGAGCACTAGCGCAGCAGTGGATACGCAGTATTTT	CAWSTSAAVDTQYF
-	TRBJ1-4	TRBV7-9	-	TGTGCCAGCAGCCCGGGGAGAGGACAGTCTAATGAAAAACTGTTTTTT	CASSPGRGQSNEKLFF
-	TRBJ1-1	TRBV5-1	few	TGCGCCAGCAGCTGGGGTTCGGGCACTGAAGCTTTCTTT	CASSWGSGTEAFF
-	TRBJ2-2	TRBV20-1	few	TGCAGTGCTAGAGATGTGAAGAGGGGCGGGGAGCTGTTTTTT	CSARDVKRGGELFF
-	TRBJ1-1	TRBV6-1	-	TGTGCCAGCGGTGCCCCTGGGCACACTGAAGCTTTCTTT	CASGAPGHTEAFF
-	TRBJ1-2	TRBV5-4	few	TGTGCCAGCAGCTTGGTTACAGGGACTCTCTATGGCTACACCTTC	CASSLVTGTLYGYTF